This T cell receptor beta chain is from a study of identical twins. TCRdb ran MiXCR on the 5' RACE reads and lists one entry per CDR3 protein. Of a few hundred thousand distinct CDR3 sequences listed, around 9% were seen once; the top ten hold over 7%. In regard to this clonotype: Its cognate antigen is unknown.

Whole-study findings and limits: Excess twin sharing in beta out-of-frame sequences was weaker.

Germline CDR1 is KGHDR and CDR2 is SFDVKD. V lost 4 bases and J lost 1, with 9 bases in between. The CDR3 is 14 amino acids. The clonotype was recovered from a woman aged 50 to 60 in good health. The sequenced material came from naive T cells sorted from blood. This chain joins TRBV24-1 and TRBJ1-1, with D unresolved. The CDR3: CATSETGENTEAFF. The CDR3 nucleotides are TGTGCCACCAGTGAGACCGGGGAGAACACTGAAGCTTTCTTT.